The text below deals with one T cell receptor (beta chain). These data are taken from a study of T cells of healthy individuals. Per the germline V gene, CDR1 is SEHNR and CDR2 is FQNEAQ (reference sequence). Trimming stripped 3 bases from V and 1 base from J, with 4 bases between. The CDR3 runs to 12 residues. TCRdb re-called the 5' RACE reads through MiXCR, storing one row per CDR3 protein. The sample consists of about 60,000 distinct CDR3 sequences, around 15% of them appearing once. This TCR was sampled from a human donor in good health. This chain joins TRBV7-9 and TRBJ2-7; D gene unclear. CDR3: CASSLRSYEQYF. In nucleotides, the CDR3 is TGTGCCAGCAGCTTGAGATCCTACGAGCAGTACTTC.